The clone carrying this T cell receptor (beta chain) was seen at least ten times. The antigen remains undetermined. Time point denoted: newly diagnosed GD, antithyroid drugs for less than 3 months. Extracted RNA from PBMCs served as the source of the TCR library. The record originates from a study of regulatory T cells in long-lasting Graves disease. Points from the study as a whole: Persistent Graves' patients possessed reduced TCR diversity relative to recently diagnosed ones. The study found persistent patients shared more public clonotypes (2,741) than new patients (over 900). Persistent disease preferred TRBV28, TRBJ1-2 and TRBJ2-5.

Researchers made TCR beta libraries by using iRepertoire HTBI primers and running Arm-PCR on CDR3 regions. TCRdb processed the multiplex PCR reads anew with MiXCR; each CDR3 protein has one entry. Of 400,000 to 450,000 distinct CDR3 sequences in the sample, about 15% are singletons; the top ten hold 16%. Germline values: CDR1 GTSNPN, CDR2 SVGIG (reference sequence). V lost 1 base and J lost 3, with 16 bases in between. The CDR3 sequence is 16 residues long. The sample was also linked to a second study, of T cells in Graves' hyperthyroidism and ophthalmopathy. Per that paper: The model identified upcoming ophthalmopathy a median approximately 6.5 months ahead of onset.

This sequence joins TRBV30 and TRBJ1-5; D is ambiguous. The sequence was collected from a woman aged 30 to 39 with Graves disease. The sequencing used peripheral blood mononuclear cells (PBMCs), collected at new diagnosis, from a patient treated with antithyroid drugs. The CDR3 region has the DNA TGTGCCTGGAGTGCCCCCGGACTAGGACTCAATCAGCCCCAGCATTTT. As protein: CAWSAPGLGLNQPQHF.